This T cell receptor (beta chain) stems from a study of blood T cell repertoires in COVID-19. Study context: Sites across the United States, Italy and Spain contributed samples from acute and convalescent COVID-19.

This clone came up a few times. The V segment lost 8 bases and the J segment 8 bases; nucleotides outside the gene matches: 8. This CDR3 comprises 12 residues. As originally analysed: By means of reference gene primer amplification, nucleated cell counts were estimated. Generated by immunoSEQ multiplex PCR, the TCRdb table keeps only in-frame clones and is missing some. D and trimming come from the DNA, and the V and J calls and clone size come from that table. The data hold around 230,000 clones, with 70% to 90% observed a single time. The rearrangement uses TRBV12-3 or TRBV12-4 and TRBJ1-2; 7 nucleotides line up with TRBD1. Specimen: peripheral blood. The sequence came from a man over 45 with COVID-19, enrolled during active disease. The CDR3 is CASQGGAGGYTF. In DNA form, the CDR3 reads TGTGCCAGCCAGGGGGGAGCTGGCGGCTACACCTTC.